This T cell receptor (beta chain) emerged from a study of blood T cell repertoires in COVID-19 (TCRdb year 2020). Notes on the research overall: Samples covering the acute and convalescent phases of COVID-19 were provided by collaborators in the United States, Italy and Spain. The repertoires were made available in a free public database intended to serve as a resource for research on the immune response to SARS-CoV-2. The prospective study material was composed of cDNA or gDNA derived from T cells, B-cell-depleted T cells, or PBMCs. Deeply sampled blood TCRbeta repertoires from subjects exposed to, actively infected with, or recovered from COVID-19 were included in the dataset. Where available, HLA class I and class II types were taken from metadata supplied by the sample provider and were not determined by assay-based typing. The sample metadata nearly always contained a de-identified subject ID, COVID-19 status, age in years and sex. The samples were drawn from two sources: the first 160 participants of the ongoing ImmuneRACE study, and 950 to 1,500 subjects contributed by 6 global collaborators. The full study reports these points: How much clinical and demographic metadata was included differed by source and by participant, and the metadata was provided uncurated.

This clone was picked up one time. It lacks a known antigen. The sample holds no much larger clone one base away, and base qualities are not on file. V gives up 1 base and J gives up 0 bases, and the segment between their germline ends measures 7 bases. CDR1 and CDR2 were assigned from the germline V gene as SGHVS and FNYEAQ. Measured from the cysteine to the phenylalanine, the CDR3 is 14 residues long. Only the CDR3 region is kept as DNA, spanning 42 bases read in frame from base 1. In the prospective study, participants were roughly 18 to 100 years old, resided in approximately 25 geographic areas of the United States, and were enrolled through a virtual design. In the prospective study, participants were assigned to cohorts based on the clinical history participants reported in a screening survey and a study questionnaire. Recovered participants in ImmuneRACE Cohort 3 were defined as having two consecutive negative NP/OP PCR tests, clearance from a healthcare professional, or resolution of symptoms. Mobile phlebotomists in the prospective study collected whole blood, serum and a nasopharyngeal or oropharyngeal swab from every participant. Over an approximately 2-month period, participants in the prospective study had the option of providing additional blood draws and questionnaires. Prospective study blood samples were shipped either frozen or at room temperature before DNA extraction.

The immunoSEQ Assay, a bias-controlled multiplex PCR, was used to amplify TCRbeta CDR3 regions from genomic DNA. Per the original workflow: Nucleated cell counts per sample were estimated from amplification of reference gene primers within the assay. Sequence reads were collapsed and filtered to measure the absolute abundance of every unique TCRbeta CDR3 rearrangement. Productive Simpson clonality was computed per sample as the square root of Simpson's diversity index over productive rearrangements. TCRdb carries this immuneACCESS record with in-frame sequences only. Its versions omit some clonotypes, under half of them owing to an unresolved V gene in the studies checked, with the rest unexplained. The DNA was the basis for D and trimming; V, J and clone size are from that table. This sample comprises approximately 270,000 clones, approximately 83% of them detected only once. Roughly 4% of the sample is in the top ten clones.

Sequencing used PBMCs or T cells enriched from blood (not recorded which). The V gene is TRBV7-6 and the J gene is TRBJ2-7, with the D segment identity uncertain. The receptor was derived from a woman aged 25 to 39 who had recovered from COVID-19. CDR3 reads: CASSLDPLSYEQYF. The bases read TGTGCCAGCAGCTTAGACCCACTCTCCTACGAGCAGTACTTC.